The 5 T cell receptor beta chains below were found in one sample sequenced in a study of blood T cell repertoires in COVID-19. Sequencing was performed with immunoSEQ multiplex PCR; in TCRdb, only in-frame clones are kept and a portion is missing. Among under 250,000 clones, about 89% were seen once, and the ten largest hold 1.6%. Sequenced sample: peripheral blood. The receptor set was obtained from a woman aged 55-70 years who had recovered from COVID-19.

This clone was counted once. The chain employs TRBV9 and TRBJ2-3; 8 nucleotides line up with TRBD2. Germline V gene data show CDR1 as SGDLS and CDR2 as YYNGEE. This CDR3 contains 16 residues. V dropped 3 bases and J dropped 1; count of bases not matched to a gene: 7. CDR3 nucleotides: TGTGCCAGCAGCGAACTAACTAGCGGAGGCACAGATACGCAGTATTTT. It translates to CASSELTSGGTDTQYF.

This chain uses TRBV9 with TRBJ1-1, with no clear D. The CDR3 runs to 12 residues. Trimming took 3 bases from V and 2 from J, leaving 5 bases between them. Germline V lookup: CDR1 SGDLS, CDR2 YYNGEE. The CDR3: CASSDLNTEAFF. CDR3 nucleotide sequence: TGTGCCAGCAGCGACTTAAACACTGAAGCTTTCTTT.

This rearrangement joins TRBV7-9 to TRBJ1-1, with D possibly matching TRBD1 (5 bases). The CDR3 runs 14 residues. Deletions cut 7 bases from V and 2 bases from J, with 14 bases between. The germline CDR1 and CDR2 sequences are SEHNR and FQNEAQ (reference sequence). CDR3 protein: CASTNNGGNTEAFF. The CDR3 nucleotides are TGTGCCAGCACCAATAACGGGGGTAACACTGAAGCTTTCTTT.

The chain has TRBV28 and TRBJ2-5, with TRBD1 identical over 7 bases. The ends lost 6 bases at V and 1 base at J; junction bases unmatched: 8. Germline-derived CDR1 and CDR2 are MDHEN and SYDVKM. The CDR3 is made up of 15 amino acids. CDR3 region: CASSPVGTAQETQYF. The DNA of the CDR3 is TGTGCCAGCAGCCCTGTAGGGACAGCCCAAGAGACCCAGTACTTC. The entire variable domain, with the rest obtained from reference TRBV28 and TRBJ2-5, is as follows: DVKVTQSSRYLVKRTGEKVFLECVQDMDHENMFWYRQDPGLGLRLIYFSYDVKMKEKGDIPEGYSVSREKKERFSLILESASTNQTSMYLCASSPVGTAQETQYFGPGTRLLVL.

The chain is built from TRBV28 and TRBJ1-6; no definite D call. Germline V gene data show CDR1 as MDHEN and CDR2 as SYDVKM. V was cut by 6 bases and J by 6 bases, with 15 bases left in between. The CDR3 is 15 amino acids. The CDR3 region has the DNA TGTGCCAGCAGCCCCCCCCGCACTACTAATTCACCCCTCCACTTT. Amino acid sequence: CASSPPRTTNSPLHF.